What follows describes a single TCR beta chain. Its cognate antigen is unknown. In germline, CDR1 is ENHRY, CDR2 SYGVKD. Trimming removed 3 bases from V and 3 bases from J; junction bases left unmatched: 6. The CDR3 sequence is 18 residues long. This entry comes from a study of T cell repertoires in cytomegalovirus infection. Background on the study: Recently identified HLA-C-restricted and well-studied HLA-B-restricted CMV epitopes were used.

TCRdb ran MiXCR on the reads and lists one entry per CDR3 protein. The top ten hold roughly 14% of the sample, which has about 350,000 distinct CDR3 sequences, roughly 34% seen once. Findings and caveats of the study: Carriers of CMV and the relevant HLA type were discriminated by public TCR beta frequency.

The J gene is TRBJ2-1, the V gene TRBV10-3; 15 positions agree with TRBD2. This TCR derives from a human donor in good health (CMV status not recorded). Some clones in this sample may be carry-over from other donors' samples. The input for sequencing was cultured PBMCs, taken from culture after CMV antigen stimulation. The CDR3, as DNA: TGTGCCATCAGTGAATGGGGACTAGCGGGAGGTGGCTACAATGAGCAGTTCTTC. The encoded protein is CAISEWGLAGGGYNEQFF.